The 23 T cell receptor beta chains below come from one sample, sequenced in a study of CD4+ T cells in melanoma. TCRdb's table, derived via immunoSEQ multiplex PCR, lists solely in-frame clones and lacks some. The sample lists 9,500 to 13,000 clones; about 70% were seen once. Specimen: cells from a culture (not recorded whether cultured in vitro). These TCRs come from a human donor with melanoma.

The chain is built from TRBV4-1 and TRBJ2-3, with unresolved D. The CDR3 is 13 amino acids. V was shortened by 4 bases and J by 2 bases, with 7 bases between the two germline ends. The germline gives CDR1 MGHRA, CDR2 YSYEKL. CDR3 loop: CASSLRTTDTQYF. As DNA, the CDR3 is TGCGCCAGCAGCCTCCGGACCACAGATACGCAGTATTTT.

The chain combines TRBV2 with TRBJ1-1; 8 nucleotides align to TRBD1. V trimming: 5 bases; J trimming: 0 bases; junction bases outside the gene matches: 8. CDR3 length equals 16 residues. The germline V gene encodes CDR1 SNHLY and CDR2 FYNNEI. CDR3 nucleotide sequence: TGTGCCAGCAGTCCAATAAGGGACAGGATGAACACTGAAGCTTTCTTT. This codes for CASSPIRDRMNTEAFF.

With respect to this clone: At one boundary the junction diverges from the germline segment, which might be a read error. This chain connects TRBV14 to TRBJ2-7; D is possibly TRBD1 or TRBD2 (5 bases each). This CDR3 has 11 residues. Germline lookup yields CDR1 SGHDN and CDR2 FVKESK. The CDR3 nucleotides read TGTGCCAGCTCTGAGAGGGGCCATTTAATTTTC. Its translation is CASSERGHLIF.

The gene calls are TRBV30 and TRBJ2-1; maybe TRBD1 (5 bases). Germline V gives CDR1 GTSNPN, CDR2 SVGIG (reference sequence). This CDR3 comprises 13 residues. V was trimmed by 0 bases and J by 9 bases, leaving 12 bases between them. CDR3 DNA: TGTGCCTGGAGTGTAAGGGGCCCGTTTGAGCAGTTCTTC. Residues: CAWSVRGPFEQFF.

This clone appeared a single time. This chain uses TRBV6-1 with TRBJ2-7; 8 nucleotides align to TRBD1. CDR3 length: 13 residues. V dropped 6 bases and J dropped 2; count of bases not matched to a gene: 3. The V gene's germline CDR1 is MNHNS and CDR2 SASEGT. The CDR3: CASSVGQAYEQYF. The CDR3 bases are TGTGCCAGCAGCGTGGGACAGGCCTACGAGCAGTACTTC.

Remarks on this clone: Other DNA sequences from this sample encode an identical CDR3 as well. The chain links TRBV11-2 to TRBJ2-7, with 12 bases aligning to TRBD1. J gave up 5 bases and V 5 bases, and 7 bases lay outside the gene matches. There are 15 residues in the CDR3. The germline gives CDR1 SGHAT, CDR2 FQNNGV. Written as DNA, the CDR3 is TGTGCCAGCAGCCGCAGGGGACAGGGGGCTAACGAGCAGTACTTC. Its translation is CASSRRGQGANEQYF.

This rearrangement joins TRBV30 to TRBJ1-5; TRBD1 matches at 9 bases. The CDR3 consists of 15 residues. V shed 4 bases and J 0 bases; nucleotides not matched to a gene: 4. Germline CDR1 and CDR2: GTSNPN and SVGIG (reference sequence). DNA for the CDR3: TGTGCCTGGACTATGGGACAGGGTAGCAATCAGCCCCAGCATTTT. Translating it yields CAWTMGQGSNQPQHF. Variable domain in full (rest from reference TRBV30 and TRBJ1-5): SQTIHQWPATLVQPVGSPLSLECTVEGTSNPNLYWYRQAAGRGLQLLFYSVGIGQISSEVPQNLSASRPQDRQFILSSKKLLLSDSGFYLCAWTMGQGSNQPQHFGDGTRLSIL.

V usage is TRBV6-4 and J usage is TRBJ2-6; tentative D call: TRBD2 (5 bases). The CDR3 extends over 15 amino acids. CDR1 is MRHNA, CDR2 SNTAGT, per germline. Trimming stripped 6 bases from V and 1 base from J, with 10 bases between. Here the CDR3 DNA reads TGTGCCAGCAGACCCTCGGGGTCTGGGGCCAACGTCCTGACTTTC. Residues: CASRPSGSGANVLTF.

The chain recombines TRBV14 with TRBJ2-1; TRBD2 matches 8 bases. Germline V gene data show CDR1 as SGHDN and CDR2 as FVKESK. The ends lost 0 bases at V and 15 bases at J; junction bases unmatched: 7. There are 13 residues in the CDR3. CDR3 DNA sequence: TGTGCCAGCAGCCAAGATCGAGCGGGGGTGGGGTTCTTC. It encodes CASSQDRAGVGFF. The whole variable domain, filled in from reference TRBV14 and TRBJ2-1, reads EAGVTQFPSHSVIEKGQTVTLRCDPISGHDNLYWYRRVMGKEIKFLLHFVKESKQDESGMPNNRFLAERTGGTYSTLKVQPAELEDSGVYFCASSQDRAGVGFFGPGTRLTVL.

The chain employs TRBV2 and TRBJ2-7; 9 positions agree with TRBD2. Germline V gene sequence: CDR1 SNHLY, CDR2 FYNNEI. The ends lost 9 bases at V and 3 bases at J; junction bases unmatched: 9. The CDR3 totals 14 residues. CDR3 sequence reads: CASKMSGGRYEQYF. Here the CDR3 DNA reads TGTGCCAGTAAGATGAGCGGGGGGCGCTACGAGCAGTACTTC.

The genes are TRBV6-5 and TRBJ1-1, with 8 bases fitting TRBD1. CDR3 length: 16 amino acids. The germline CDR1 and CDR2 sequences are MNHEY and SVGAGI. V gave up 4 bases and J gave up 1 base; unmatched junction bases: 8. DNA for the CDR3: TGTGCCAGCAGTTCTTGGACAGGGAGGGGGAACACTGAAGCTTTCTTT. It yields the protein CASSSWTGRGNTEAFF.

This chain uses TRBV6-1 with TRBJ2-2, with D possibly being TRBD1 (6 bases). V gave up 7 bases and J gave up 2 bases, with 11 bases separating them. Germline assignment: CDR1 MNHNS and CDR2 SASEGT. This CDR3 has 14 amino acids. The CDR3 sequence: CASNGQRNTGELFF. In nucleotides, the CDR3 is TGTGCCAGCAATGGACAGCGCAACACCGGGGAGCTGTTTTTT.

CDR3 DNA: TGTGTGGTCCAAGCGGGCCTGAACACTGAAGCTTTCTTT. Encoded protein: CVVQAGLNTEAFF. The chain is built from TRBV6-6 and TRBJ1-1; D gene ambiguous. The germline V gene encodes CDR1 MNHNY and CDR2 SVGAGI (reference sequence). The CDR3 sequence is 13 residues long.

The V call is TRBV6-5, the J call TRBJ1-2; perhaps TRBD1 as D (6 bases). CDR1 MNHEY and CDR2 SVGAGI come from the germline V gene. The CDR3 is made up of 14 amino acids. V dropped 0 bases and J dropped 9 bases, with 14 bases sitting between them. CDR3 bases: TGTGCCAGCAGTTACTCCCCCTACAGGGACAGCTACACCTTC. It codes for CASSYSPYRDSYTF.

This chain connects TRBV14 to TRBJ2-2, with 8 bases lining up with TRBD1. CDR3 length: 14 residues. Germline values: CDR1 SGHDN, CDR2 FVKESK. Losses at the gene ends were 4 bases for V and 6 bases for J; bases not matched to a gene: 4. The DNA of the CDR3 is TGTGCCAGCAGCCCTCGACAGGGGTCCGGGGAGCTGTTTTTT. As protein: CASSPRQGSGELFF.

CDR3 nucleotides: TGCGCCAGCAGCTTTGGGGCCAGGAGGAACACAGATACGCAGTATTTT. This sequence encodes CASSFGARRNTDTQYF. J is TRBJ2-3 and V is TRBV5-1, with D perhaps TRBD1 or TRBD2 (5 bases each). The germline V and J ends were trimmed by 2 bases and 2 bases, with 15 bases remaining between them. CDR1 and CDR2 from the germline V gene are SGHRS and YFSETQ. This CDR3 contains 16 residues.

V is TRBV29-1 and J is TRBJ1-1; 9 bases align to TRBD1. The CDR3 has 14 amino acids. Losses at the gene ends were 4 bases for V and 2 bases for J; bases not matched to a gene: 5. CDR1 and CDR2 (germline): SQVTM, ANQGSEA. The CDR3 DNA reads TGCAGCGTTGGGATGACAGGGGGAAACACTGAAGCTTTCTTT. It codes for CSVGMTGGNTEAFF.

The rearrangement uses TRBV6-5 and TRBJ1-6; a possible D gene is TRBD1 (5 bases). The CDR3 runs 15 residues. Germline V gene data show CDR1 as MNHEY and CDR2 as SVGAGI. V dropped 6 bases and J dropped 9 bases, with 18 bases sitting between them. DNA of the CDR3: TGTGCCAGCAGGCGGCCTGGGGGACTCGCTTCACCCCTCCACTTT. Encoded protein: CASRRPGGLASPLHF.

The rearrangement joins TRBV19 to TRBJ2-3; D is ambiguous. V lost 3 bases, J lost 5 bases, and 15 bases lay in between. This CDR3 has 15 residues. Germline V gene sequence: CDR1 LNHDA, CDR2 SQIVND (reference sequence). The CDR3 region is CASSIGGKGGDTQYF. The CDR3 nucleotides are TGTGCCAGTAGTATCGGCGGAAAGGGTGGAGATACGCAGTATTTT.

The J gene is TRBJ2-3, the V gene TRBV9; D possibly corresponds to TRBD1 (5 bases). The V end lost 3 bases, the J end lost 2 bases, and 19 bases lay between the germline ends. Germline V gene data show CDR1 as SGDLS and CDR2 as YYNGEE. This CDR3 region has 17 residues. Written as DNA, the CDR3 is TGTGCCAGCAGCGGCACCCGAAGGGGAAGAATCACAGATACGCAGTATTTT. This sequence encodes CASSGTRRGRITDTQYF.

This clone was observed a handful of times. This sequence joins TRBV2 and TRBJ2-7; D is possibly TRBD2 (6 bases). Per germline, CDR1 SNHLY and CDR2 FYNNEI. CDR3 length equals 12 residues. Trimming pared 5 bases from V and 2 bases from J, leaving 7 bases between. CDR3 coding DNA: TGTGCCAGCAGTAGACTAGCCTACGAGCAGTACTTC. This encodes CASSRLAYEQYF.

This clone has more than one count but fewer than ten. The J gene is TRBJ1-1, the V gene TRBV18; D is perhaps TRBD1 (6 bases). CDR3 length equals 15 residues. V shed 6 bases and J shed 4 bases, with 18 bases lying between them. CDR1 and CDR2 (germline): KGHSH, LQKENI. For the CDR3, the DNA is TGTGCCAGCTCCCAAGGGCGTGCACAGGGCACTGAAGCTTTCTTT. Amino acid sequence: CASSQGRAQGTEAFF.

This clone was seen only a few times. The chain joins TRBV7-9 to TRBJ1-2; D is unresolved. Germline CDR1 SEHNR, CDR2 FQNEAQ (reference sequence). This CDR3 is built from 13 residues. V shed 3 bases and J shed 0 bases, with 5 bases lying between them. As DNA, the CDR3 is TGTGCCAGCAGCTTTTTGGCTAACTATGGCTACACCTTC. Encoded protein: CASSFLANYGYTF.